This T cell receptor (beta chain) stems from a study of metastatic and nonmetastatic thyroid tumors. As originally analysed: CDR3 differences across clinicopathological groups were used to build a distant-metastasis classifier for papillary thyroid cancer. TCRdb ran MiXCR on the PCR reads. The V and J calls were not made by the authors but by TCRdb's processing. The repertoire holds around 14,000 clones, with less than 25% as singletons. Each patient went into thyroid surgery without having received any treatment. With 1 base removed from V and 1 base from J, the gap between germline ends came to 11 bases. Germline CDR1 and CDR2: SGHTS and YDEGEE. The CDR3 has 15 residues. This clone was recorded at least ten times.

The specimen was blood. The chain uses TRBV5-8 and TRBJ1-2, with D hard to call. The sequence came from a female donor with papillary thyroid cancer or a benign thyroid nodule (not recorded which). Some clones in this sample may be carry-over from other donors' samples. The CDR3 nucleotides read TGTGCCAGCAGCTTGAAAAACAGATATAACTATGGCTACACCTTC. Protein product: CASSLKNRYNYGYTF.